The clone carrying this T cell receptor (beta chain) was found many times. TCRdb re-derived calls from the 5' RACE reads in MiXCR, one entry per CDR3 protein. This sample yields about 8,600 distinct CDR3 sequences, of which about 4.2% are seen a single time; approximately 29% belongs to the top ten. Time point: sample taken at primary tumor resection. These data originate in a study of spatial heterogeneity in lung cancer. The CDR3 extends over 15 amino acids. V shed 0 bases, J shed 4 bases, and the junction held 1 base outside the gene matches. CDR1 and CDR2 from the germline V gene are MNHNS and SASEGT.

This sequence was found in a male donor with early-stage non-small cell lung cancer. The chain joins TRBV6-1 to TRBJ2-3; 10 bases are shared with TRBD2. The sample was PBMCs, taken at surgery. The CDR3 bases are TGTGCCAGCAGTGAAGCTAGCGGGGGGCCAGATACGCAGTATTTT. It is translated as CASSEASGGPDTQYF.